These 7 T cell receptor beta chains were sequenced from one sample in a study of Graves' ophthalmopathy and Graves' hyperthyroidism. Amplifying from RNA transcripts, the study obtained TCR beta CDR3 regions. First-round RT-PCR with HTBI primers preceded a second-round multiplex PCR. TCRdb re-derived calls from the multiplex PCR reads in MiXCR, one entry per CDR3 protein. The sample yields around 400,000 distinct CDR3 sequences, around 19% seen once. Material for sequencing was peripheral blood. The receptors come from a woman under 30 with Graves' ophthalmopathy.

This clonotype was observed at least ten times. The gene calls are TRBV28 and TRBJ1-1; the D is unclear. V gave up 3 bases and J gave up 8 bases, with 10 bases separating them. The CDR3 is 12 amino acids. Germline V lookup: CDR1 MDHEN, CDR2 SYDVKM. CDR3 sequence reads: CASSFEAGEAFF. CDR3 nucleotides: TGTGCCAGCAGTTTTGAAGCAGGCGAAGCTTTCTTT.

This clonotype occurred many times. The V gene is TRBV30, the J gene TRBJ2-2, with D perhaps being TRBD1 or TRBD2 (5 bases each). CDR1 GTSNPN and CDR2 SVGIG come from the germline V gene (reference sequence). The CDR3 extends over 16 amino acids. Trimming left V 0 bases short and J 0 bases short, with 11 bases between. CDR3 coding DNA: TGTGCCTGGAGTGTACCCGGGACGGCGAACACCGGGGAGCTGTTTTTT. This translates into CAWSVPGTANTGELFF.

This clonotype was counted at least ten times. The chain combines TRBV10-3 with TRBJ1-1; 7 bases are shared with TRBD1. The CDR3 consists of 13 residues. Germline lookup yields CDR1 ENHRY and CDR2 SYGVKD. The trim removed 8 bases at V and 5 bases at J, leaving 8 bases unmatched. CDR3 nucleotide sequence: TGTGCCATCCAGGGGGTCTCTGGGACTGAAGCTTTCTTT. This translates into CAIQGVSGTEAFF.

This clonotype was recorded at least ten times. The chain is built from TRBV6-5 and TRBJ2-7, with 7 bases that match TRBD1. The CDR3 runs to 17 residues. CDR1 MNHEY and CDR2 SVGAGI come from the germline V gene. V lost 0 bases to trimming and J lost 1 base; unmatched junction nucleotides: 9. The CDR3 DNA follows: TGTGCCAGCAGTTACTCGAGGCCAGCAGGGGGATCCTACGAGCAGTACTTC. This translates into CASSYSRPAGGSYEQYF.

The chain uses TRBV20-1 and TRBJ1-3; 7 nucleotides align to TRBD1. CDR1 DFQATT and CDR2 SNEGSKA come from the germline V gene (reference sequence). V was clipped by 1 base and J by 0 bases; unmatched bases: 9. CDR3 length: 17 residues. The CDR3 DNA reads TGCAGTGCTAGAGGACAGGGACCTAATTTCTCTGGAAACACCATATATTTT. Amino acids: CSARGQGPNFSGNTIYF.

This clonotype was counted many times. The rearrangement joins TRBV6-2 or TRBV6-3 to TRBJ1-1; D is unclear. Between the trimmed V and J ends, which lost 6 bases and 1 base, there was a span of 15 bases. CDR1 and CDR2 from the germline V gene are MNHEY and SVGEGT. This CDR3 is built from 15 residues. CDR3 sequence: CASRLTRMGNTEAFF. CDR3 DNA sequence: TGTGCCAGCAGGCTTACCAGGATGGGGAACACTGAAGCTTTCTTT.

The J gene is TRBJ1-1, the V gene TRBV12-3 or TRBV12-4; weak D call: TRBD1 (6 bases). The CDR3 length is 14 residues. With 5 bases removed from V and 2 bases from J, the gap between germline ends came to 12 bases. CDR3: CASSDDRRNTEAFF. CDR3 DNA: TGTGCCAGCAGTGACGACAGGAGAAACACTGAAGCTTTCTTT.